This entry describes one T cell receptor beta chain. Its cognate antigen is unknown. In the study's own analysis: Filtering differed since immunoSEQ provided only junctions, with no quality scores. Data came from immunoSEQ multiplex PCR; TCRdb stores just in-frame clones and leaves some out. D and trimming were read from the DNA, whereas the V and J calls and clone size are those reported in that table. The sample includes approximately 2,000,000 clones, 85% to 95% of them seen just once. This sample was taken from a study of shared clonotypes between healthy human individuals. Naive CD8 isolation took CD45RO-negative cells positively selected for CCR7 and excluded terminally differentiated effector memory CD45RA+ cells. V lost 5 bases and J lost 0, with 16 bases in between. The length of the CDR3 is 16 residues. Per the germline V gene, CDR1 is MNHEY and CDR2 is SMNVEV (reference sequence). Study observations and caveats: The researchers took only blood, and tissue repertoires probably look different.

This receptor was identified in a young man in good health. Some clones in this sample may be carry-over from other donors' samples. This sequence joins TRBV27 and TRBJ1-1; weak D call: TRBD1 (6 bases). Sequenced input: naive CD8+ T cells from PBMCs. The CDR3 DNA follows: TGTGCCAGCAGTCCCGAATACAGGGCTATGAACACTGAAGCTTTCTTT. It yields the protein CASSPEYRAMNTEAFF.